Sequencing of this T cell receptor (beta chain) was carried out in a study of response to subunit inactivated influenza vaccine (dated by TCRdb to the late 2010s). General notes on the study: Deep quantitative T cell receptor repertoire profiling was used in the study to track responses to a trivalent subunit inactivated influenza vaccine.

This clonotype was picked up a small number of times. It has no known antigen specificity. No much larger clonotype is one base removed from it; base qualities were not supplied. Deletion took 0 bases off V and 7 bases off J, with a span of 7 bases between the germline ends. Including cysteine and phenylalanine, the CDR3 has 13 amino acids. Solely the CDR3 DNA is kept, with 39 bases framed from the first base. CDR1 and CDR2, looked up from the germline V gene, are MGHRA and YSYEKL. Overall results and qualifications from the work: It was suggested by the authors that each seasonal influenza vaccination may recruit only a limited number of new T cells.

Libraries were constructed by RT-PCR. The instrument given in TCRdb is Illumina HiSeq 2500. The public reads were run again by TCRdb, first through fastp at Q25 and then through MiXCR, and only productive beta chains were kept. Identical CDR3 proteins give one entry, which carries the most common genes and DNA. This sample comprises about 780,000 distinct CDR3 sequences, about 18% of them detected only once. In total, the top ten clones hold approximately 10% of the sample. The sequence joins TRBV4-1 to TRBJ2-1; too little of a D gene remains to name it. This clonotype originated in a man aged 50-60 years who received an inactivated influenza vaccine. Donor details come from another sample of the same person, matched by shared clones. The sample here was PBMCs from blood, taken approximately 5 days after vaccination. The CDR3 region: CASSQDLANEQFF. The nucleotides read TGCGCCAGCAGCCAAGACCTCGCGAATGAGCAGTTCTTC.